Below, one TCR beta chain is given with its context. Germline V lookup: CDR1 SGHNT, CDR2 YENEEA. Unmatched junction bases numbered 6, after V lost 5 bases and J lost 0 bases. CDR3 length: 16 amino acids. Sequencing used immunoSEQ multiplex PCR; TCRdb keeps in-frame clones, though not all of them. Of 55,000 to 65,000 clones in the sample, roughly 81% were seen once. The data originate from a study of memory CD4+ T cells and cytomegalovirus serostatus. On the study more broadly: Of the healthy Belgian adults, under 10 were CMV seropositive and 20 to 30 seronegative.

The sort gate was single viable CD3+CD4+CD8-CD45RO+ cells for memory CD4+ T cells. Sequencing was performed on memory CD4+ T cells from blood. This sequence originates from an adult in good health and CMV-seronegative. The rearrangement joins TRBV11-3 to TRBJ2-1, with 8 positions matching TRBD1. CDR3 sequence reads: CASSPRTGSSYNEQFF. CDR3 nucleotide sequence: TGTGCCAGCAGCCCTCGGACAGGGAGCTCCTACAATGAGCAGTTCTTC.